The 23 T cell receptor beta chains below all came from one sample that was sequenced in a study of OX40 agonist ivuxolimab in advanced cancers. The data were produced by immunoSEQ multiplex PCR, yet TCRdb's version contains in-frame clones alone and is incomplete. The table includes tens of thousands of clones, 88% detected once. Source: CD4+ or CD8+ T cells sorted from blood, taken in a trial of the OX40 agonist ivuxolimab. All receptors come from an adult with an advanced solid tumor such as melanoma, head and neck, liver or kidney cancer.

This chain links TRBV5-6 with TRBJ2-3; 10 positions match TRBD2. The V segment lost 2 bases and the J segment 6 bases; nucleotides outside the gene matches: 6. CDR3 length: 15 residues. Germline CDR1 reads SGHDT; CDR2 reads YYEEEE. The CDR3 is CASSLEREGRDTQYF. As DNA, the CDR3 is TGTGCCAGCAGCTTAGAGCGGGAGGGCCGGGATACGCAGTATTTT. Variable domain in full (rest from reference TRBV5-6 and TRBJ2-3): DAGVTQSPTHLIKTRGQQVTLRCSPKSGHDTVSWYQQALGQGPQFIFQYYEEEERQRGNFPDRFSGHQFPNYSSELNVNALLLGDSALYLCASSLEREGRDTQYFGPGTRLTVL.

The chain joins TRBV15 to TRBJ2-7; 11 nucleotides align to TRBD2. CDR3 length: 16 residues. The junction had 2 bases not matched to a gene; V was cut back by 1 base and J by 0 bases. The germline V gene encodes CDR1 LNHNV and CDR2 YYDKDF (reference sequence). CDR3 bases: TGTGCCACCAGCAGAGGGGGGACTAGCGGCTCCTACGAGCAGTACTTC. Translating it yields CATSRGGTSGSYEQYF. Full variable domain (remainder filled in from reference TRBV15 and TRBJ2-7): DAMVIQNPRYQVTQFGKPVTLSCSQTLNHNVMYWYQQKSSQAPKLLFHYYDKDFNNEADTPDNFQSRRPNTSFCFLDIRSPGLGDTAMYLCATSRGGTSGSYEQYFGPGTRLTVT.

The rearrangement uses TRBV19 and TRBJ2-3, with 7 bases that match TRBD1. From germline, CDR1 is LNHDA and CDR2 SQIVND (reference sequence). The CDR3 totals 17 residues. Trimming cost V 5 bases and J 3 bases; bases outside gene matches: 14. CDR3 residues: CASSQVNYRGGTDTQYF. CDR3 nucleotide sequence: TGTGCCAGTAGTCAAGTTAACTACAGGGGTGGGACAGATACGCAGTATTTT.

CDR3 residues: CASSPPRGGSRDEQFF. The CDR3 DNA is TGTGCCAGCTCACCACCAAGAGGCGGGTCGCGCGATGAGCAGTTCTTC. This rearrangement joins TRBV18 to TRBJ2-1, with TRBD2 as a possible D gene (5 bases). The V end was cut by 0 bases, the J end by 8 bases, with 17 bases between. This CDR3 spans 16 amino acids. Germline CDR1 reads KGHSH; CDR2 reads LQKENI.

As DNA, the CDR3 is TGTGCCAGTAGAGGAAGCCTTGGGGGCAATCAGCCCCAGCATTTT. As protein: CASRGSLGGNQPQHF. The chain couples TRBV30 to TRBJ1-5; D uncertain. Germline values: CDR1 GTSNPN, CDR2 SVGIG (reference sequence). The CDR3 has 15 amino acids. V was cut by 8 bases and J by 2 bases, with 19 bases left in between.

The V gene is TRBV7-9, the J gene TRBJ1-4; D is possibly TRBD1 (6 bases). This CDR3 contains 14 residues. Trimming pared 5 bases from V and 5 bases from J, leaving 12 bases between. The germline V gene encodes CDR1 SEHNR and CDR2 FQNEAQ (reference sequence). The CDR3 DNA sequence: TGTGCCAGCAGCCCTGGACAGTTCAATGAAAAACTGTTTTTT. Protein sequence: CASSPGQFNEKLFF.

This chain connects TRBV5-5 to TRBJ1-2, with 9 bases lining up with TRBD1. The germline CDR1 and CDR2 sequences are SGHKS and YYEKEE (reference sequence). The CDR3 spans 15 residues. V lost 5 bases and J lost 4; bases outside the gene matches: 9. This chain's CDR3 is CASSGSGTGIYGYTF. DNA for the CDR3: TGTGCCAGCAGTGGGAGTGGGACAGGGATCTATGGCTACACCTTC.

CDR3 amino acids: CASSSEADF. The CDR3 DNA sequence: TGTGCCAGCAGCTCAGAGGCGGACTTC. This chain uses TRBV21-1 with TRBJ2-4; the table's D call, TRBD2, was not checked against the DNA. TRBV21-1 is shown as a pseudogene. There are 9 residues in the CDR3.

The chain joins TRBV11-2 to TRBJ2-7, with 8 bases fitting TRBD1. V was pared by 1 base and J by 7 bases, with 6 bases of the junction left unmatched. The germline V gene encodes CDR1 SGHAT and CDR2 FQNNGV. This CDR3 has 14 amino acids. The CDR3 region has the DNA TGTGCCAGCAGCTTAGGAAACAGGGGGAGGGAGCAGTACTTC. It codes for CASSLGNRGREQYF.

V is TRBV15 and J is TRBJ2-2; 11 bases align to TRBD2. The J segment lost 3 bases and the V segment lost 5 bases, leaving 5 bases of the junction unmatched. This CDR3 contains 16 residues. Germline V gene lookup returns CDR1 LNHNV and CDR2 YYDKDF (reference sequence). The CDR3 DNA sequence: TGTGCCACCAGCCGCCGACTAGCGGGGTACACCGGGGAGCTGTTTTTT. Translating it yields CATSRRLAGYTGELFF.

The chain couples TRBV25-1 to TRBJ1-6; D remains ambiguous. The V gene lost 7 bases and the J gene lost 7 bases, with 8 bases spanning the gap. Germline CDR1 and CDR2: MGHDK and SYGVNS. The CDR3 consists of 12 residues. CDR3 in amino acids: CASTNSNSPLHF. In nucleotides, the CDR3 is TGTGCCAGCACGAACAGCAATTCACCCCTCCACTTT.

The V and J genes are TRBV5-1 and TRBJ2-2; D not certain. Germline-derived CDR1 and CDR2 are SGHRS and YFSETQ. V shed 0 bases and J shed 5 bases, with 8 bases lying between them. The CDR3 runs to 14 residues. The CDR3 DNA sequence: TGCGCCAGCAGCTTGGCAGTTAATACCGGGGAGCTGTTTTTT. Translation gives CASSLAVNTGELFF.

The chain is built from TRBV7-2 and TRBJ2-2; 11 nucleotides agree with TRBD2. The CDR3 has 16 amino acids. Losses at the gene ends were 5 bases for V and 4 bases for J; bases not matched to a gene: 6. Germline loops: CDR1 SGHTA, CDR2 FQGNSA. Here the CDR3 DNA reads TGTGCCAGCAGCCTTGCTAGCGGGAGGACCACCGGGGAGCTGTTTTTT. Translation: CASSLASGRTTGELFF.

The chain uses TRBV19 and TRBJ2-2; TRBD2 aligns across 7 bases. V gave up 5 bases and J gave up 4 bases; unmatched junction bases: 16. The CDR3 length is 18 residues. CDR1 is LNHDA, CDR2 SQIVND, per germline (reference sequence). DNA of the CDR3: TGTGCCAGTAGTTCCACCTCAGGCGCCGGGAGGCTCACCGGGGAGCTGTTTTTT. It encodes CASSSTSGAGRLTGELFF.

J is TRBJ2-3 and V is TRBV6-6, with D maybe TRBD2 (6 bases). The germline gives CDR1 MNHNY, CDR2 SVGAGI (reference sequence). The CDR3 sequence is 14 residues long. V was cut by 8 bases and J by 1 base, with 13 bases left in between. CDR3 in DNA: TGTGCCAGCCTGAAGGAGGGAGGCACAGATACGCAGTATTTT. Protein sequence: CASLKEGGTDTQYF.

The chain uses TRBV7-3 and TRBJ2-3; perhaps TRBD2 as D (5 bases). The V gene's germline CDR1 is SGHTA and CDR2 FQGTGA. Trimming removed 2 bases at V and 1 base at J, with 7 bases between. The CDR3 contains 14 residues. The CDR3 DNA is TGTGCCAGCAGCTTATCCGGGGGCACAGATACGCAGTATTTT. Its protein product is CASSLSGGTDTQYF.

The CDR3 sequence is CSVEFEKREGYEQYF. CDR3 DNA sequence: TGCAGCGTTGAATTTGAGAAGCGGGAGGGCTACGAGCAGTACTTC. The chain is built from TRBV29-1 and TRBJ2-7; 10 bases match TRBD2. V was pared by 2 bases and J by 3 bases, with 7 bases of the junction left unmatched. Germline loops: CDR1 SQVTM, CDR2 ANQGSEA. The CDR3 has 15 amino acids.

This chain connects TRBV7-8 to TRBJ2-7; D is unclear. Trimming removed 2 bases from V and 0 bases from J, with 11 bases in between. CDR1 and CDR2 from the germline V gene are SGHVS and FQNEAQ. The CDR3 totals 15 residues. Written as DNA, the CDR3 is TGTGCCAGCAGCTTAATCCCCAGGCCCTCCTACGAGCAGTACTTC. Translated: CASSLIPRPSYEQYF.

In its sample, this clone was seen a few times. CDR3 DNA sequence: TGCGCCAGCAGCCGGCGGGAGGGTAAGAATGAGCAGTTCTTC. Translated: CASSRREGKNEQFF. The chain is built from TRBV10-1 and TRBJ2-1, with 9 bases that match TRBD2. The V gene's germline CDR1 is WNHNN and CDR2 SYGVQD (reference sequence). Germline trimming cut 6 bases from V and 7 bases from J; bases unmatched to any gene: 7. The CDR3 has 14 residues.

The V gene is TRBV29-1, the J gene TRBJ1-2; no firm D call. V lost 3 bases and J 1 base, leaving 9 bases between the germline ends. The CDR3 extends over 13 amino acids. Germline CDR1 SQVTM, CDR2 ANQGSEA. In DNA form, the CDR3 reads TGCAGCGTTGAGGAACAGATTAACTATGGCTACACCTTC. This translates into CSVEEQINYGYTF.

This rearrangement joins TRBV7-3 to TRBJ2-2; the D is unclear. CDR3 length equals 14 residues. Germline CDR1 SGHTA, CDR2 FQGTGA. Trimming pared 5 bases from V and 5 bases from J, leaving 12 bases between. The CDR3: CASSPGRRTGELFF. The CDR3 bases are TGTGCCAGCAGCCCCGGACGGAGAACCGGGGAGCTGTTTTTT. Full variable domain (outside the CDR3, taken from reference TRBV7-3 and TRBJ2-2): GAGVSQTPSNKVTEKGKYVELRCDPISGHTALYWYRQSLGQGPEFLIYFQGTGAADDSGLPNDRFFAVRPEGSVSTLKIQRTERGDSAVYLCASSPGRRTGELFFGEGSRLTVL.

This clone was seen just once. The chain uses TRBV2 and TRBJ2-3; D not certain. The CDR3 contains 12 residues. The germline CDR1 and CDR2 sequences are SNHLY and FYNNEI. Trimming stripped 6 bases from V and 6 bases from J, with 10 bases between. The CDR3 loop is CASSAGVDTQYF. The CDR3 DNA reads TGTGCCAGCAGCGCCGGTGTGGATACGCAGTATTTT.

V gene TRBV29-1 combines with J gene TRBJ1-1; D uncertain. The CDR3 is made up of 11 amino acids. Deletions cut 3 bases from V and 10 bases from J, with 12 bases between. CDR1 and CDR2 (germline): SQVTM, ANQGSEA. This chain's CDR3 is CSVEFLSGAFF. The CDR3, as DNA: TGCAGCGTTGAGTTCCTAAGCGGAGCTTTCTTT. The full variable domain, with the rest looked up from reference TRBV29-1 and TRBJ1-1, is SAVISQKPSRDICQRGTSLTIQCQVDSQVTMMFWYRQQPGQSLTLIATANQGSEATYESGFVIDKFPISRPNLTFSTLTVSNMSPEDSSIYLCSVEFLSGAFFGQGTRLTVV.